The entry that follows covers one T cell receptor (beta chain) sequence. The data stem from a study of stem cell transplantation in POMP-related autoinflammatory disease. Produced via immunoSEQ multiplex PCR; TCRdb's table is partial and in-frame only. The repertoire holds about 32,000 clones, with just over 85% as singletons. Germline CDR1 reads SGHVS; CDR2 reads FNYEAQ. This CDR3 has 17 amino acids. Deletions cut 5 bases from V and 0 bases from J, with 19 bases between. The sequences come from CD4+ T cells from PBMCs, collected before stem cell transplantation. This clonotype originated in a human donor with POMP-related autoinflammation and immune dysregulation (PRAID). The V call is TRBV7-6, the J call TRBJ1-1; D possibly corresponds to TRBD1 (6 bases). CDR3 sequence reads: CASSNLALDSLNTEAFF. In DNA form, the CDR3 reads TGTGCCAGCAGCAACCTAGCCTTGGACAGCCTGAACACTGAAGCTTTCTTT.